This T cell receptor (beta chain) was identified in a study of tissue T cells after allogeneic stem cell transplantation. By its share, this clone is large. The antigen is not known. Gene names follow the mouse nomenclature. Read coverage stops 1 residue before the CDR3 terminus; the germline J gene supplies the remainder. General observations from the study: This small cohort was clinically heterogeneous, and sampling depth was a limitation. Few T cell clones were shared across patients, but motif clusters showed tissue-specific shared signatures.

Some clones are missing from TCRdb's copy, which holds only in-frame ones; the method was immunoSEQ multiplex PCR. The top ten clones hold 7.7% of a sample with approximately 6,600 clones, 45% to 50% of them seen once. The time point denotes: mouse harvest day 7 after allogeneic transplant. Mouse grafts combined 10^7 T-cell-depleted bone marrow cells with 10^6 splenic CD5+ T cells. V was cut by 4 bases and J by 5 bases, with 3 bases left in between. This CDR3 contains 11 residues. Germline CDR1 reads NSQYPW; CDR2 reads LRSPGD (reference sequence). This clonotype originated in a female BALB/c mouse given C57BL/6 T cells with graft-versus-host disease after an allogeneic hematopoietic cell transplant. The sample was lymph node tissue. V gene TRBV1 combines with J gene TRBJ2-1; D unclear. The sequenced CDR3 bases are TGCACCTGCAGTGGTAATGCTGAGCAGTTC. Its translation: CTCSGNAEQF. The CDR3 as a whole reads CTCSGNAEQFF.